The 12 T cell receptor beta chains below were found in one sample sequenced in a study of beta chain features in type 1 diabetes. Overall study results and limits: All four CD4+ subsets from Type 1 diabetes patients carried moderately but significantly shorter TCRB CDR3s.

What these receptors recognize is not known. Expressed TCRB transcripts got sequenced, as all isolated RNA was reverse transcribed. Measured with immunoSEQ multiplex PCR; TCRdb has only the in-frame clones, and not every one. This repertoire shows hundreds of thousands of clones, around 9% found once; its top ten account for 0.9% to 1.1%. Sequencing was performed on central memory CD4+ T cells from blood. The receptors derive from a man younger than 40 with type 1 diabetes.

This clone has only a few counts. The chain links TRBV18 to TRBJ2-1, with 9 bases identical to TRBD2. Germline loops: CDR1 KGHSH, CDR2 LQKENI. V was clipped by 3 bases and J by 7 bases; unmatched bases: 4. This CDR3 is 14 amino acids long. Here the CDR3 DNA reads TGTGCCAGCTCACCCGCGGGGGGGCCTAATGAGCAGTTCTTC. Translation gives CASSPAGGPNEQFF.

This clone was observed many times. The chain combines TRBV7-4 with TRBJ2-7; no clear D. Germline loops: CDR1 SGHVT, CDR2 SQSDAQ. The germline V and J ends were trimmed by 6 bases and 2 bases, with 5 bases remaining between them. The CDR3 covers 11 residues. CDR3 DNA: TGTGCCAGCAGTCCGCCCTACGAGCAGTACTTC. Translated: CASSPPYEQYF.

The table lists this clone with a few counts. The CDR3 nucleotides are TGTGCCAGCAGCAATTTCATACAGGGAATAGATACGCAGTATTTT. This gives the protein CASSNFIQGIDTQYF. This chain uses TRBV9 with TRBJ2-3, with a tentative D call TRBD1 (6 bases). The germline V and J ends were trimmed by 4 bases and 5 bases, with 17 bases remaining between them. This CDR3 contains 15 residues. Germline-derived CDR1 and CDR2 are SGDLS and YYNGEE.

This chain links TRBV11-2 with TRBJ2-3; 14 bases line up with TRBD2. The V segment lost 5 bases and the J segment 1 base; nucleotides outside the gene matches: 2. Germline values: CDR1 SGHAT, CDR2 FQNNGV. The CDR3 is 16 residues long. The CDR3 loop reads CASSAGLAGGTDTQYF. The DNA of the CDR3 is TGTGCCAGCAGCGCGGGACTAGCGGGGGGCACAGATACGCAGTATTTT.

The gene calls are TRBV4-1 and TRBJ1-4; no clear D. CDR3 length: 15 residues. V lost 0 bases, J lost 6 bases, and 11 bases lay in between. CDR1 and CDR2 from the germline V gene are MGHRA and YSYEKL. The CDR3 sequence is CASSQERRNHEKLFF. CDR3 DNA sequence: TGCGCCAGCAGCCAAGAAAGGCGGAACCATGAAAAACTGTTTTTT.

J is TRBJ2-1 and V is TRBV9; 9 positions agree with TRBD1. Germline values: CDR1 SGDLS, CDR2 YYNGEE. The CDR3 has 14 amino acids. After removal of 0 bases from V and 7 bases from J, the junction contained 2 bases not matched to a gene. The CDR3 here is CASSVVGQGNEQFF. CDR3 in DNA: TGTGCCAGCAGCGTAGTGGGACAGGGAAATGAGCAGTTCTTC.

The chain uses TRBV6-6 and TRBJ1-1; 7 bases are a match to TRBD1. Germline CDR1 is MNHNY and CDR2 is SVGAGI (reference sequence). V shed 5 bases, J shed 8 bases, and the junction held 5 bases outside the gene matches. The CDR3 spans 12 residues. The CDR3 sequence: CASSIDRAEAFF. CDR3 nucleotide sequence: TGTGCCAGCAGTATCGACAGGGCGGAAGCTTTCTTT.

The rearrangement links TRBV6-5 to TRBJ2-2; the D gene is possibly TRBD1 (6 bases). The CDR3 contains 15 residues. The V end was cut by 6 bases, the J end by 3 bases, with 14 bases between. In germline, CDR1 is MNHEY, CDR2 SVGAGI. CDR3 nucleotides: TGTGCCAGCAGGGGGGCGGACAGAGACACCGGGGAGCTGTTTTTT. Residues: CASRGADRDTGELFF.

The chain carries TRBV5-1 and TRBJ1-1; 10 positions agree with TRBD1. Germline CDR1 reads SGHRS; CDR2 reads YFSETQ. Trimming cost V 6 bases and J 6 bases; bases outside gene matches: 8. The CDR3 is 14 amino acids. The CDR3 sequence: CASTNFDRGPEAFF. Written as DNA, the CDR3 is TGCGCCAGCACAAACTTCGACAGGGGGCCTGAAGCTTTCTTT.

This clone was found a few times. The chain couples TRBV6-1 to TRBJ1-2; 7 bases are shared with TRBD1. The CDR3 totals 14 residues. CDR1 is MNHNS, CDR2 SASEGT, per germline. The trim removed 5 bases at V and 4 bases at J, leaving 7 bases unmatched. CDR3 residues: CASSRQGKSYGYTF. The CDR3 DNA reads as TGTGCCAGCAGTCGACAGGGAAAGAGCTATGGCTACACCTTC.

This clone was seen ten or more times. The rearrangement links TRBV2 to TRBJ2-4, with no clear D. CDR3 size: 12 residues. V was shortened by 4 bases and J by 7 bases, with 8 bases between the two germline ends. Germline values: CDR1 SNHLY, CDR2 FYNNEI. The CDR3 DNA sequence: TGTGCCAGCAGTGCGGGTAATAACATTCAGTACTTC. This sequence encodes CASSAGNNIQYF.

This clone occurred a few times. The chain recombines TRBV6-6 with TRBJ2-3; 7 positions match TRBD1. V lost 6 bases to trimming and J lost 2 bases; unmatched junction nucleotides: 8. The CDR3 loop spans 15 amino acids. The germline gives CDR1 MNHNY, CDR2 SVGAGI (reference sequence). This chain's CDR3 is CASRRQGLVTDTQYF. CDR3 in DNA: TGTGCCAGCAGGCGACAGGGATTGGTCACAGATACGCAGTATTTT.